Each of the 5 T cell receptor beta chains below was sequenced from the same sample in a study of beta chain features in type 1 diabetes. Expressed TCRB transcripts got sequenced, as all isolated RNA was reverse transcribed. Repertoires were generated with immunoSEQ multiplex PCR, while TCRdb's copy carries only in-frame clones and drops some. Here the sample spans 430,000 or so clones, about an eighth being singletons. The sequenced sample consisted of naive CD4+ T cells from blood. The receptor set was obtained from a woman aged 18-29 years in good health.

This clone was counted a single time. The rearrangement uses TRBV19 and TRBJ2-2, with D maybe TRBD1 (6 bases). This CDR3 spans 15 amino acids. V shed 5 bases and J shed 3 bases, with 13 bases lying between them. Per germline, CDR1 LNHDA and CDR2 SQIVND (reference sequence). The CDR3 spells CASSGQGGYTGELFF. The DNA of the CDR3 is TGTGCCAGTAGTGGACAAGGGGGATACACCGGGGAGCTGTTTTTT.

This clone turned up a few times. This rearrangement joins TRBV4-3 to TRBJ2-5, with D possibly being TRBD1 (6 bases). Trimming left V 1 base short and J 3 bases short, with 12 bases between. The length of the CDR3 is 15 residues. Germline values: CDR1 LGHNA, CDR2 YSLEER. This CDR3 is CASSQAGRTEETQYF. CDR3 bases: TGCGCCAGCAGCCAAGCCGGGCGGACAGAAGAGACCCAGTACTTC.

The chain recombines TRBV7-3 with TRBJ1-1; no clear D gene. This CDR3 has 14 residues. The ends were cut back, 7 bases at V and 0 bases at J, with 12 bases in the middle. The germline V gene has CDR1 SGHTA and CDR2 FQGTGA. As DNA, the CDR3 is TGTGCCAGCAAAGGAGTCAGCATGAACACTGAAGCTTTCTTT. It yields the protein CASKGVSMNTEAFF.

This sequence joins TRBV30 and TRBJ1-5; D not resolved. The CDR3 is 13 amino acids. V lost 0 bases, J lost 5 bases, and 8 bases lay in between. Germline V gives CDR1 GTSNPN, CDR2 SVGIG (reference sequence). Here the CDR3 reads CAWSVGNHQPQHF. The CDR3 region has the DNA TGTGCCTGGAGTGTGGGGAATCATCAGCCCCAGCATTTT.

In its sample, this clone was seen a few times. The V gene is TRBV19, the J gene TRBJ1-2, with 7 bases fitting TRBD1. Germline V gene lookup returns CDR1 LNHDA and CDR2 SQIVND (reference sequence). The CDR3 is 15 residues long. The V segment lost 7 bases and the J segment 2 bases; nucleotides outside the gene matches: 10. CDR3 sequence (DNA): TGTGCCAGTACTACGGACAGGTTCGCGAACTATGGCTACACCTTC. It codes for CASTTDRFANYGYTF.